The entry below gives a single T cell receptor (beta chain) sequence along with its context. Its specificity is not known. Per the germline V gene, CDR1 is SGHTA and CDR2 is FQGTGA. V lost 5 bases to trimming and J lost 5 bases; unmatched junction nucleotides: 11. This CDR3 comprises 16 residues. TCRdb analysed the PCR reads with MiXCR anew, one entry per CDR3 protein. The data contain tens of thousands of distinct CDR3 sequences, under 65% of them singletons. The sample is drawn from a study of vaccination and CD4 T cells after COVID-19. Study information: Convalescent donors totaled six males and four females, including two who were Hispanic. Post-vaccination specimens were collected at a median of around 72 days following dose two (range 14 to 241).

Study results and limitations: Post-vaccination reactive clonotypes (median around 40) did not differ significantly from post-infection (more than 20). Convalescent patients studied were relatively few, and early post-infection timepoints were absent.

The sequence came from a human donor who had recovered from COVID-19. Source: CD4+ T cells from blood, taken before SARS-CoV-2 vaccination. The chain carries TRBV7-3 and TRBJ2-3, with TRBD2 matching 9 bases. The CDR3 reads CASSHSREGGKDTQYF. CDR3 DNA: TGTGCCAGCAGCCATTCGCGGGAGGGCGGAAAAGATACGCAGTATTTT.